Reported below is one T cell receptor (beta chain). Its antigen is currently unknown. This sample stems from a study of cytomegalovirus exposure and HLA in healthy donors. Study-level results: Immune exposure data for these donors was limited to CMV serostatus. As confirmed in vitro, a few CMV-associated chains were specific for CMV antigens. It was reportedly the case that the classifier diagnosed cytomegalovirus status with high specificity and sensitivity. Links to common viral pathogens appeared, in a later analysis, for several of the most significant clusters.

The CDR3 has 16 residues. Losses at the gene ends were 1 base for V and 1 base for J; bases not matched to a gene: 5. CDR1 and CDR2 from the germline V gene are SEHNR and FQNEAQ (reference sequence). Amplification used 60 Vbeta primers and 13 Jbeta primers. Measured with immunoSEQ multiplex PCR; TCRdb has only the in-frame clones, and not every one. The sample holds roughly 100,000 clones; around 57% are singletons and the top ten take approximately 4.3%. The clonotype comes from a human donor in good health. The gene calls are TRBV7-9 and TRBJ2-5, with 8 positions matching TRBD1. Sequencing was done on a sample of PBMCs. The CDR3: CASSLGTGITQETQYF. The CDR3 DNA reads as TGTGCCAGCAGCTTAGGGACAGGGATAACCCAAGAGACCCAGTACTTC.